This T cell receptor beta chain was recorded in a study of cytomegalovirus exposure and HLA in healthy donors. While unrecorded immune exposures were likely, the donors were nominally healthy when sampled. As regards this clone: The antigen is unknown.

The CDR3 length is 12 residues. The V gene's germline CDR1 is LGHNA and CDR2 YNFKEQ. Trimming removed 1 base at V and 3 bases at J, with 3 bases between. PCR involved 60 Vbeta and 13 Jbeta primers. Sequenced by immunoSEQ multiplex PCR; TCRdb stores in-frame clones only, minus some. The table has some 190,000 clones, 78% seen once. General study points: It emerged from a later analysis that several of the most significant clusters appeared to be linked to common viral pathogens.

This rearrangement joins TRBV4-2 to TRBJ2-5; D call uncertain. Sequencing input: PBMCs. This sequence was found in a woman aged 25 to 39 in good health and CMV-seropositive. The CDR3 here is CASSQGEETQYF. The CDR3 nucleotides are TGTGCCAGCAGCCAAGGCGAAGAGACCCAGTACTTC.